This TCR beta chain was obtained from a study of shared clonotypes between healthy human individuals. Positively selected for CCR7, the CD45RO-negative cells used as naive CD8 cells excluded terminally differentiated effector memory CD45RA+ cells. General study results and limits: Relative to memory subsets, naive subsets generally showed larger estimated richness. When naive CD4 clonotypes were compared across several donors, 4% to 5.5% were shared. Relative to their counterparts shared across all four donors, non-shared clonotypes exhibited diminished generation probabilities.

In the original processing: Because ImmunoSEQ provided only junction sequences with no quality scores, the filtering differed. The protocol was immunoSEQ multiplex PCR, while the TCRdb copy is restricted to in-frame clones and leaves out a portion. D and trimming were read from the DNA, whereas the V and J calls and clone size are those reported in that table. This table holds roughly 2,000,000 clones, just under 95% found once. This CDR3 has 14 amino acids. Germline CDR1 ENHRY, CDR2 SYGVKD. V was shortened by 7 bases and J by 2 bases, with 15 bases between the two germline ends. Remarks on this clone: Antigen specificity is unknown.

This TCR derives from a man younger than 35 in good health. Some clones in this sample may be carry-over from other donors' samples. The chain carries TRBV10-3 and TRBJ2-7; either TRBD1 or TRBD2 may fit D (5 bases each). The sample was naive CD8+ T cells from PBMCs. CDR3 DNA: TGTGCCATCATGGGACCAGCCGATCCCTACGAGCAGTACTTC. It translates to CAIMGPADPYEQYF.